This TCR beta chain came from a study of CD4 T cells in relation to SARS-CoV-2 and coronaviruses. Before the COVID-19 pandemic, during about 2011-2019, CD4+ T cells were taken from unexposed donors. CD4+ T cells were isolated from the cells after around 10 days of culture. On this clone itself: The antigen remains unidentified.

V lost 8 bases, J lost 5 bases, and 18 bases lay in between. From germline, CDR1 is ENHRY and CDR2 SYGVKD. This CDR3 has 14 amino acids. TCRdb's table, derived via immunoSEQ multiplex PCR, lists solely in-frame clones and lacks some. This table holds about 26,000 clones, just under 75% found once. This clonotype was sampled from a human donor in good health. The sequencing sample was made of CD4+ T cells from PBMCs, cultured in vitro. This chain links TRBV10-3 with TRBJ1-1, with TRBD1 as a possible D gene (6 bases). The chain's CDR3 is CAISGGPRGTEAFF. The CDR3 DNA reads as TGTGCCATCTCCGGGGGCCCGCGGGGTACTGAAGCTTTCTTT.